Listed below are T cell receptor beta chains from one sample, sequenced in a study of T cell responses to AZD1222 COVID-19 vaccine. Some clones are missing from TCRdb's copy, which holds only in-frame ones; the method was immunoSEQ multiplex PCR. This sample has 150,000 to 200,000 clones, with about 88% found just once. Source: peripheral blood, taken on day 0 of AZD1222 vaccination. Receptors originate from an adult in good health. Each CDR3 is given with its conserved first and last residue. Each record gives: V gene, J gene, clone size, D gene, CDR3 DNA, CDR3 protein. A D gene is named only where the DNA matches it firmly. Only part of the rows carry a size: once, few, many, or a class if the clone is expanded.

v_call: TRBV13
j_call: TRBJ2-1
clone_size: NA
d_call: TRBD2
cdr3_nt: TGTGCCAGCAGCTTAGGGATAAGCGGGGGCCCCTTGGGTGAGCAGTTCTTC
cdr3_aa: CASSLGISGGPLGEQFF

v_call: TRBV28
j_call: TRBJ2-3
clone_size: NA
d_call: NA
cdr3_nt: TGTGCCAGCAGCTTAGAGGGCACAGATACGCAGTATTTT
cdr3_aa: CASSLEGTDTQYF

v_call: TRBV25-1
j_call: TRBJ2-1
clone_size: NA
d_call: NA
cdr3_nt: TGTGCCAGCAGCGTCGCTGGAGACGATGAGCAGTTCTTC
cdr3_aa: CASSVAGDDEQFF

v_call: TRBV28
j_call: TRBJ2-3
clone_size: NA
d_call: NA
cdr3_nt: TGTGCCAGCAGCCGCATGGGACCTAACACAGATACGCAGTATTTT
cdr3_aa: CASSRMGPNTDTQYF

v_call: TRBV28
j_call: TRBJ2-7
clone_size: NA
d_call: TRBD1
cdr3_nt: TGTGCCAGCAGTTTAGTAACAGGGGCTCGATACGAGCAGTACTTC
cdr3_aa: CASSLVTGARYEQYF

v_call: TRBV2
j_call: TRBJ1-4
clone_size: NA
d_call: TRBD1
cdr3_nt: TGTGCCAGCAGAGAGACAGGGGCAACTAATGAAAAACTGTTTTTT
cdr3_aa: CASRETGATNEKLFF

v_call: TRBV6-5
j_call: TRBJ1-1
clone_size: NA
d_call: NA
cdr3_nt: TGTGCCAGCAGTTACAAGGGGGGCCGCACTGAAGCTTTCTTT
cdr3_aa: CASSYKGGRTEAFF

v_call: TRBV3-1/TRBV3-2
j_call: TRBJ1-5
clone_size: NA
d_call: NA
cdr3_nt: TGTGCCAGCAGCCGAGGTAGCAATCAGCCCCAGCATTTT
cdr3_aa: CASSRGSNQPQHF

v_call: TRBV19
j_call: TRBJ1-6
clone_size: NA
d_call: TRBD1
cdr3_nt: TGTGCCAGTAGTCCCACAGGGGGAAATTCACCCCTCCACTTT
cdr3_aa: CASSPTGGNSPLHF

v_call: TRBV27
j_call: TRBJ1-2
clone_size: NA
d_call: NA
cdr3_nt: TGTGCCAGCAGTTCGAGCGGCTATGGCTACACCTTC
cdr3_aa: CASSSSGYGYTF

v_call: TRBV5-1
j_call: TRBJ2-7
clone_size: NA
d_call: TRBD1
cdr3_nt: TGCGCCAGCAGCTTGACAGGGGACTACGAGCAGTACTTC
cdr3_aa: CASSLTGDYEQYF

v_call: TRBV7-9
j_call: TRBJ1-1
clone_size: NA
d_call: TRBD1
cdr3_nt: TGTGCCAGCAGCGTAGACAGGGGGATCACTGAAGCTTTCTTT
cdr3_aa: CASSVDRGITEAFF

v_call: TRBV5-1
j_call: TRBJ1-2
clone_size: NA
d_call: NA
cdr3_nt: TGCGCCAGCAGCTTGAGGGGAAACTATGGCTACACCTTC
cdr3_aa: CASSLRGNYGYTF

v_call: TRBV5-6
j_call: TRBJ2-2
clone_size: NA
d_call: NA
cdr3_nt: TGTGCCAGCAGCGTGGGACCCCAGGGCGGGGAGCTGTTTTTT
cdr3_aa: CASSVGPQGGELFF

v_call: TRBV3-1/TRBV3-2
j_call: TRBJ2-2
clone_size: NA
d_call: TRBD1
cdr3_nt: TGTGCCAGCAGCCCAAGACAGGGGGAGATTAACACCGGGGAGCTGTTTTTT
cdr3_aa: CASSPRQGEINTGELFF

v_call: TRBV5-1
j_call: TRBJ1-1
clone_size: NA
d_call: NA
cdr3_nt: TGCGCCAGCAGCTTGGGACAGGCTAATGAAGCTTTCTTT
cdr3_aa: CASSLGQANEAFF

v_call: TRBV4-3
j_call: TRBJ2-1
clone_size: NA
d_call: NA
cdr3_nt: TGCGCCAGCAGCCAAGGTCCAGCCCAATACAATGAGCAGTTCTTC
cdr3_aa: CASSQGPAQYNEQFF

v_call: TRBV18
j_call: TRBJ1-5
clone_size: NA
d_call: NA
cdr3_nt: TGTGCCAGCTCGCTCGGACAAAATAGCAATCAGCCCCAGCATTTT
cdr3_aa: CASSLGQNSNQPQHF

v_call: TRBV7-3
j_call: TRBJ2-3
clone_size: NA
d_call: NA
cdr3_nt: TGTGCCAGCAGCTTAACTGGGGGTGCAACTAGCACAGATACGCAGTATTTT
cdr3_aa: CASSLTGGATSTDTQYF

v_call: TRBV19
j_call: TRBJ1-3
clone_size: medium-sized
d_call: NA
cdr3_nt: TGTGCCAGCACCAGGAGCTACGAGACGGCTGGAAACACCATATATTTT
cdr3_aa: CASTRSYETAGNTIYF

v_call: TRBV27
j_call: TRBJ2-1
clone_size: NA
d_call: NA
cdr3_nt: TGTGCCAGCGGGAGGGGTCGACAGGCCGACAATGAGCAGTTCTTC
cdr3_aa: CASGRGRQADNEQFF

v_call: TRBV6-5
j_call: TRBJ1-3
clone_size: NA
d_call: NA
cdr3_nt: TGTGCCAGCAGTTACTCTTCAGGGTCAACTGGAAACACCATATATTTT
cdr3_aa: CASSYSSGSTGNTIYF

v_call: TRBV4-1
j_call: TRBJ2-5
clone_size: NA
d_call: NA
cdr3_nt: TGCGCCAGCAGCCAAGATCCTCGGGGGCCCGAAGAGACCCAGTACTTC
cdr3_aa: CASSQDPRGPEETQYF

v_call: TRBV6-7
j_call: TRBJ1-1
clone_size: NA
d_call: TRBD1
cdr3_nt: TGTGCCAGCAGTTACCCCCCGATCAGACAGGGGGCGATGAACACTGAAGCTTTCTTT
cdr3_aa: CASSYPPIRQGAMNTEAFF

v_call: TRBV28
j_call: TRBJ2-5
clone_size: once
d_call: TRBD2
cdr3_nt: TGTGCCAGCACCCTTCAAGCGGGGCTAGCGGAGACCCAGTACTTC
cdr3_aa: CASTLQAGLAETQYF

v_call: TRBV18
j_call: TRBJ2-7
clone_size: NA
d_call: NA
cdr3_nt: TGTGCCAGCTCACCACCCGGGCCAGCCGAGCAGTACTTC
cdr3_aa: CASSPPGPAEQYF

v_call: TRBV30
j_call: TRBJ1-1
clone_size: NA
d_call: NA
cdr3_nt: TGTGCCTGGACGGGGGCCGATAGAAGTAACACTGAAGCTTTCTTT
cdr3_aa: CAWTGADRSNTEAFF

v_call: TRBV4-1
j_call: TRBJ2-6
clone_size: NA
d_call: NA
cdr3_nt: TGCGCCAGCAGCCCCCGGGACGCTGGGGCCAACGTCCTGACTTTC
cdr3_aa: CASSPRDAGANVLTF

v_call: TRBV19
j_call: TRBJ1-4
clone_size: NA
d_call: NA
cdr3_nt: TGTGCCAGTAGTAACGGACAGAATGAAAAACTGTTTTTT
cdr3_aa: CASSNGQNEKLFF

v_call: TRBV28
j_call: TRBJ2-1
clone_size: NA
d_call: NA
cdr3_nt: TGTGCCAGCAGTAGCGGGTCCCAATCAGTCCTCAGGTACAATGAGCAGTTCTTC
cdr3_aa: CASSSGSQSVLRYNEQFF

v_call: TRBV5-5
j_call: TRBJ2-7
clone_size: once
d_call: NA
cdr3_nt: TGTGCCAGCAGCCCTTCGGACGGAACGCTCTACGAGCAGTACTTC
cdr3_aa: CASSPSDGTLYEQYF

v_call: TRBV30
j_call: TRBJ1-3
clone_size: NA
d_call: NA
cdr3_nt: TGTGCCTGGAGTCCAGGAAACACCATATATTTT
cdr3_aa: CAWSPGNTIYF

v_call: TRBV11-1
j_call: TRBJ1-5
clone_size: NA
d_call: NA
cdr3_nt: TGTGCCAGCAGCTTAGTGGCGGGAGACAATCAGCCCCAGCATTTT
cdr3_aa: CASSLVAGDNQPQHF

v_call: TRBV5-4
j_call: TRBJ1-2
clone_size: NA
d_call: NA
cdr3_nt: TGTGCCAGCAGCAGGCGGGAGCTTAACTATGGCTACACCTTC
cdr3_aa: CASSRRELNYGYTF

v_call: TRBV7-9
j_call: TRBJ2-7
clone_size: NA
d_call: NA
cdr3_nt: TGTGCCAGCAGCTTCTGGGTCCAAGACAGGAAACTAAACGAGCAGTACTTC
cdr3_aa: CASSFWVQDRKLNEQYF

v_call: TRBV18
j_call: TRBJ1-5
clone_size: NA
d_call: TRBD1
cdr3_nt: TGTGCCAGCTCACCTCCGGGACAGCTTAGCAATCAGCCCCAGCATTTT
cdr3_aa: CASSPPGQLSNQPQHF

v_call: TRBV5-8
j_call: TRBJ1-4
clone_size: NA
d_call: TRBD1
cdr3_nt: TGTGCCAGCAGCTTGGCGGGACAGACCTCTAATGAAAAACTGTTTTTT
cdr3_aa: CASSLAGQTSNEKLFF

v_call: TRBV9
j_call: TRBJ1-1
clone_size: NA
d_call: NA
cdr3_nt: TGTGCCAGCAGCGTAACAACGGAAACTGAAGCTTTCTTT
cdr3_aa: CASSVTTETEAFF